This T cell receptor beta chain was sequenced in a study of T cell responses to AZD1222 COVID-19 vaccine. Notes on the study in general: No repertoire was sampled before or during the peak T cell response, only after it.

Concerning this clone itself: The antigen remains unidentified.

Profiling relied on immunoSEQ multiplex PCR, and the TCRdb table lists in-frame clones only, not all of them. The sample contains 65,000 to 85,000 clones, roughly nine tenths of which appear only once. Trimming took 1 base from V and 5 from J, leaving 6 bases between them. The CDR3 sequence is 13 residues long. The germline V gene has CDR1 LNHDA and CDR2 SQIVND (reference sequence). The sequence came from an adult in good health. This sample comprised peripheral blood, obtained on day 0 of AZD1222 vaccination. The chain links TRBV19 to TRBJ2-1; D is unclear. The CDR3 nucleotides read TGTGCCAGTAGTATAGCCGTTAACAATGAGCAGTTCTTC. Encoded protein: CASSIAVNNEQFF.